This passage covers 4 T cell receptor beta chains from one sample sequenced in a study of cytomegalovirus exposure and HLA in healthy donors. The PCR used 60 Vbeta and 13 Jbeta primers. The protocol was immunoSEQ multiplex PCR, while the TCRdb copy is restricted to in-frame clones and leaves out a portion. The data hold 150,000 or so clones, with roughly 78% observed a single time. The sample comprised PBMCs. Receptors originate from a man younger than 35 in good health and CMV-seropositive.

The CDR3 reads CASYRDRDSGNTIYF. In DNA form, the CDR3 reads TGTGCCAGCTACCGGGACAGGGACTCTGGAAACACCATATATTTT. The J gene is TRBJ1-3, the V gene TRBV6-1, with TRBD1 identical over 9 bases. The CDR3 length is 15 residues. Germline-derived CDR1 and CDR2 are MNHNS and SASEGT. V lost 8 bases and J lost 0; bases outside the gene matches: 5.

The chain combines TRBV23-1 with TRBJ2-7, with D unclear. TRBV23-1 is given ORF status, its function remaining uncertain. The CDR3 sequence is 15 residues long. V gave up 1 base and J gave up 0 bases, with 10 bases separating them. The CDR3 nucleotides are TGCGCCAGCAGTCAATTGTATATCAGCTCCTACGAGCAGTACTTC. Residues: CASSQLYISSYEQYF.

The J gene is TRBJ1-5, the V gene TRBV29-1; D call uncertain. The V gene lost 6 bases and the J gene lost 0 bases, with 12 bases spanning the gap. The CDR3 consists of 14 residues. Germline V gene sequence: CDR1 SQVTM, CDR2 ANQGSEA. The CDR3 sequence is CSVGASDSNQPQHF. The CDR3 DNA reads as TGCAGCGTGGGAGCCTCGGATAGCAATCAGCCCCAGCATTTT.

The chain employs TRBV18 and TRBJ2-7, with 9 positions matching TRBD1. The CDR3 spans 14 residues. Germline loops: CDR1 KGHSH, CDR2 LQKENI. The V segment lost 5 bases and the J segment 3 bases; nucleotides outside the gene matches: 5. The DNA for the CDR3 is TGTGCCAGCTCAAACCCGGGACAGGGCTACGAGCAGTACTTC. Translated: CASSNPGQGYEQYF.